Here is one T cell receptor (beta chain) with its context. Its target antigen remains unknown. No qualities accompany the bases; no much larger clone lies one base away. The record originates from a study of T cell changes during pregnancy in multiple sclerosis (dated by TCRdb to the late 2010s). Broadly, across the study: The study examined how the T cell repertoire changed over the course of pregnancy in women with multiple sclerosis.

The CDR1 and CDR2 encoded by the germline V gene (reference sequence) are MNHEY and SMNVEV. Inclusive of the bounding cysteine and phenylalanine, the CDR3 is 16 residues long. The entry retains the CDR3 DNA only, 48 bases that are in frame from base 1. V ends up 4 bases short and J 9 bases short, with an unmatched junction base count of 12. The receptor library was made with the immunoSEQ multiplex PCR assay. Held by TCRdb, this immuneACCESS table contains in-frame sequences only and omits some clones. Under half of the omission traces to an unresolved V gene where checked; the cause of the rest is unknown. The sample yields tens of thousands of clones; roughly nine tenths were counted once. Around 5.2% of the sample belongs to the ten largest clones.

This sequence originates from a female donor with multiple sclerosis, enrolled in a pregnancy study. The chain uses TRBV27 and TRBJ2-2; a stretch of 9 junction bases matches TRBD1. The sequenced sample was CD8+ T cells from peripheral blood mononuclear cells, obtained before pregnancy. The bases read TGTGCCAGCAGTTCTCTGCCCGGGACAGGGTCGAGGGAGCTGTTTTTT. It codes for CASSSLPGTGSRELFF.